The sample holds one count of the clone carrying this TCR beta chain. The CDR3 is made up of 14 amino acids. Germline V lookup: CDR1 MNHEY, CDR2 SVGAGI. J lost 7 bases, V lost 6 bases, and 10 bases had no gene match. The data are from a study of cytomegalovirus exposure and HLA in healthy donors. The PCR ran on 60 Vbeta and 13 Jbeta primers. Assay used: immunoSEQ multiplex PCR; TCRdb lists only in-frame clones, some missing. The profile shows about 190,000 clones, about 89% of them singletons. The receptor was isolated from a man between 25 and 39 years old in good health and CMV-seronegative. The source material was PBMCs. The V call is TRBV6-5, the J call TRBJ2-5; 8 positions match TRBD1. CDR3 region: CASRGTGGTGTQYF. CDR3 DNA sequence: TGTGCCAGCAGGGGGACAGGAGGGACAGGGACCCAGTACTTC.